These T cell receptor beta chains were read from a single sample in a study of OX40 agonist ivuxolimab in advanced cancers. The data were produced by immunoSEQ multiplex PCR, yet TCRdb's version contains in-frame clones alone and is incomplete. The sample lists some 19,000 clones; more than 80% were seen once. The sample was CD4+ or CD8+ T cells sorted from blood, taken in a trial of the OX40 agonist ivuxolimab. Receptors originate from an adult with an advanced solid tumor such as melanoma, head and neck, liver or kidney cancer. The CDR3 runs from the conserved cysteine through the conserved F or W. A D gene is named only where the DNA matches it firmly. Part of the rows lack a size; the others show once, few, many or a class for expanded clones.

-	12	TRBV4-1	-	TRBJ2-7	TGCGCCAGCAGCCAAGGAGGGGGTCAAGAGTACTTC	CASSQGGGQEYF
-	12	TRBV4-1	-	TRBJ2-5	TGCGCCAGCAGCCCGGAACAAGAGACCCAGTACTTC	CASSPEQETQYF
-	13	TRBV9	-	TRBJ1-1	TGTGCCAGCAGACCCACAGTGAACACTGAAGCTTTCTTT	CASRPTVNTEAFF
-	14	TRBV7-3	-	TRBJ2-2	TGTGCCAGCAGCTTGGGGTGGGGCACCGGGGAGCTGTTTTTT	CASSLGWGTGELFF
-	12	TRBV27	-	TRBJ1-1	TGTGCCAGCAGATTAGGGAACACTGAAGCTTTCTTT	CASRLGNTEAFF
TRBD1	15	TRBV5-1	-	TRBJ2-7	TGCGTCAGCAGCTCCCGGGACAGGGGGCACGACGAGCAGTACTTC	CVSSSRDRGHDEQYF
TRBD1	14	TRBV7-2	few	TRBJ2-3	TGTGCCAGCGGAGGACAGGGGGCCTCAGATACGCAGTATTTT	CASGGQGASDTQYF
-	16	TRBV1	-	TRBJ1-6	TGCACCAGCAGCCAAGATGCAGGGTGGATTTATTCACCCCTCCACTTT	CTSSQDAGWIYSPLHF
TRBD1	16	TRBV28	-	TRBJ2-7	TGTGCCAGCAGTAACAACAAACAGGGGAGCTCCTACGAGCAGTACTTC	CASSNNKQGSSYEQYF
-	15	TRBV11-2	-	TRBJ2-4	TGTGCCAGCAGCTTTCTAATGGCAGAACAAAACATTCAGTACTTC	CASSFLMAEQNIQYF
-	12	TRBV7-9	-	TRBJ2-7	TGTGCCAGCAGCTTTAACTCCTACGAGCAGTACTTC	CASSFNSYEQYF
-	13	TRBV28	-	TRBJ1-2	TGTGCCAGCAGTTTATCCCCAGGGTATGGCTACACCTTC	CASSLSPGYGYTF
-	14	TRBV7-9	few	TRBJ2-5	TGTGCCAGCAGCTTGACAGCAGTCCAAGAGACCCAGTACTTC	CASSLTAVQETQYF
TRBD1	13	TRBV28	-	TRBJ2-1	TGTGCCAGCAGTCGGATGACAGGGCGAGAGCAGTTCTTC	CASSRMTGREQFF
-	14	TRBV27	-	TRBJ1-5	TGTGCCAGCATTTGGGGGGGCAGCAATCAGCCCCAGCATTTT	CASIWGGSNQPQHF
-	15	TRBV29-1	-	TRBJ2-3	TGCAGCGTTGAAGAGCGGGTAGCGGCCACAGATACGCAGTATTTT	CSVEERVAATDTQYF
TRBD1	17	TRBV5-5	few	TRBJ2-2	TGTGCCAGCAGCCTAGCGGACAGGGGAATTAACACCGGGGAGCTGTTTTTT	CASSLADRGINTGELFF
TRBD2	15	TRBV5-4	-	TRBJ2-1	TGTGCCACCGGTAGCGGGGCGGGAGAATACAATGAGCAGTTCTTC	CATGSGAGEYNEQFF
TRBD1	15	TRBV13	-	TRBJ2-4	TGTGCCAGCAGCGGACGGGGACAGGGGAAAAACATTCAGTACTTC	CASSGRGQGKNIQYF
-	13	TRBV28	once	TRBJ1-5	TGTGCCAGCAGCCTTCAGGGGAATCAGCCCCAGCATTTT	CASSLQGNQPQHF
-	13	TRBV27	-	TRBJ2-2	TGTGCCAGCTCAGAGGGCGGCACCGGGGAGCTGTTTTTT	CASSEGGTGELFF
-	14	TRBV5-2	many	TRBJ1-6	TGTGCCAGCAGCTTAGCGCGGGACAATTCACCCCTCCACTTT	CASSLARDNSPLHF
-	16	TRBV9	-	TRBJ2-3	TGTGCCAGCAGCGTAGGAGGAGGGGCTGGCACAGATACGCAGTATTTT	CASSVGGGAGTDTQYF
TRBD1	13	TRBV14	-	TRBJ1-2	TGTGCCAGCAGCCCGGGACAGAGCTATGGCTACACCTTC	CASSPGQSYGYTF
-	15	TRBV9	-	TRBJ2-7	TGTGCCAGCAGCGTAGGAGGGGGCGCGGGGTACGAGCAGTACTTC	CASSVGGGAGYEQYF
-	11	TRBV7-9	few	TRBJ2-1	TGTGCCAGCAGCTTAAGGTGGGAGCAGTTCTTC	CASSLRWEQFF
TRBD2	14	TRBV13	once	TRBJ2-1	TGTGCCACCCTAGCGGGGGGGTTGGAGAATGAGCAGTTCTTC	CATLAGGLENEQFF
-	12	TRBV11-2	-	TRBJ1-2	TGTGCCAGCACCCAGGGGAACTATGGCTACACCTTC	CASTQGNYGYTF
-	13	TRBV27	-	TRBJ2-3	TGTGCCAGCAGTTCGCAGAGCACAGATACGCAGTATTTT	CASSSQSTDTQYF
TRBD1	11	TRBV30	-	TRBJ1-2	TGCGCTAGACAGGGGGCCCCGGGCTACACCTTC	CARQGAPGYTF
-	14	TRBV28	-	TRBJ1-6	TGTGCCAGCCTAAACTCAGGGGTTAATTCACCCCTCCACTTT	CASLNSGVNSPLHF
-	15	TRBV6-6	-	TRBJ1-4	TGTGCCAGCGTCTCCGGGAGGGGGACTAATGAAAAACTGTTTTTT	CASVSGRGTNEKLFF
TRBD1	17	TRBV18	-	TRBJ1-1	TGTGCCAGCTCAACCCGGGACAGTCTAATAGCCTTCACTGAAGCTTTCTTT	CASSTRDSLIAFTEAFF
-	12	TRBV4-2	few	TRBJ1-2	TGTGCCAGCAGAGGGGGAGCGGTTGGCTACACCTTC	CASRGGAVGYTF
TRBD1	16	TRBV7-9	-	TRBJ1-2	TGTGCCAGCAGCTCCCTTATGACAGGGGGCGAGGAAGGCTACACCTTC	CASSSLMTGGEEGYTF
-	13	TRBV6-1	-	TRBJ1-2	TGTGCCAGCAGTGGAACGACAGGCTACGGCTACACCTTC	CASSGTTGYGYTF
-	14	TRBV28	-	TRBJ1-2	TGTGCCAGCAGAGAAAACCGGGAGATAAATGGCTACACCTTC	CASRENREINGYTF
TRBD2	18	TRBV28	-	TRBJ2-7	TGTGCCAGCAGTCCATCCCCTCAGCGGGGGGGCCTTTCCCACGAGCAGTACTTC	CASSPSPQRGGLSHEQYF
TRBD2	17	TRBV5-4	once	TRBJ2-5	TGTGCCAGCAGCTACGGGACTAGCGGGGGGGCCCCGGAGACCCAGTACTTC	CASSYGTSGGAPETQYF
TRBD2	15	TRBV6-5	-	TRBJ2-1	TGTGCCAGCAGTTACTCTAGCGGGGGGGCGAATGAGCAGTTCTTC	CASSYSSGGANEQFF
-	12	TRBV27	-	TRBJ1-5	TGTGCCAGCAATGGACCCGAGCGTCCTGATCATTTT	CASNGPERPDHF
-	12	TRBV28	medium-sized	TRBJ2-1	TGTGCCAGCAGCCTAGACAGGCGTGAGCAGTTCTTC	CASSLDRREQFF
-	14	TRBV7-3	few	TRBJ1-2	TGTGCCAGCAGCTTATCACAGGGCGGTCAGGACTACACCTTC	CASSLSQGGQDYTF
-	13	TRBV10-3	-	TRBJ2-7	TGTGCCATCAACCGGGACGGCTCCTACGAGCAGTACTTC	CAINRDGSYEQYF
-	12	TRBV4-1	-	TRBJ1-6	TGCGCCAGCAGCCCGCCGAATTCACCCCTCCACTTT	CASSPPNSPLHF
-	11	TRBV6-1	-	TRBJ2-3	TGTGCCAGCAGTGAGGCAGATACGCAGTATTTT	CASSEADTQYF
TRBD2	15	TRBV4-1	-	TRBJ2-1	TGCGCCAGCAGCCAACTAGCGGGGGGGCCCTCTGAGCAGTTCTTC	CASSQLAGGPSEQFF
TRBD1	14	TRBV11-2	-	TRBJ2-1	TGTGCCAGCAGCTCCTCGGACAGGGGCAATGAGCAGTTCTTC	CASSSSDRGNEQFF
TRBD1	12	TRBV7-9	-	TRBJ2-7	TGTGCCAGCAGCTTAGTAGGGGACAGGGTGAACTTC	CASSLVGDRVNF
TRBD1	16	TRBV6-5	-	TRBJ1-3	TGTGCCAGCAGTTACTCAACAGGGGACCCTGGAAACACCATATATTTT	CASSYSTGDPGNTIYF
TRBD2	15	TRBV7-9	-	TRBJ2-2	TGTGCCAGCAGCCACACTAGCGGGGGTATCGGGGAGCTGTTTTTT	CASSHTSGGIGELFF
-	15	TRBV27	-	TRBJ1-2	TGTGCCAGCAGTTCCTTGACAGGACTGAACTATGGCTACACCTTC	CASSSLTGLNYGYTF
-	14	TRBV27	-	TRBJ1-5	TGTGCCAGCAGTTTAGGTATACAAGATCAGCCCCAGCATTTT	CASSLGIQDQPQHF
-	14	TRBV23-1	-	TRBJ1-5	TGCGCCAGCAGGGGGAGCAGTAGCAATCAGCCCCAGCATTTT	CASRGSSSNQPQHF
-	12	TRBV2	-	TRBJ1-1	TGTGCCAGCAGTCCCGGGACTCCTGAAGCTTTCTTT	CASSPGTPEAFF
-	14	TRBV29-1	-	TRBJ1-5	TGCAGCGTTATGGGGGGCTATGGCAATCAGCCCCAGCATTTT	CSVMGGYGNQPQHF
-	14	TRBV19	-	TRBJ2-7	TGTGCCAGTAGTATCGGGCAGGGGGGCTACGAGCAGTACTTC	CASSIGQGGYEQYF
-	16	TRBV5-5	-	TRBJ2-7	TGTGCCAGCAGCTTCGCAGGGCCTCCGGGGTTCTACGAGCAGTACTTC	CASSFAGPPGFYEQYF
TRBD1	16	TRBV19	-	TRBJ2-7	TGTGCCAGTTTCTCCCGACCGGGACAGAGCTCCTACGAGCAGTACTTC	CASFSRPGQSSYEQYF